These 21 T cell receptor beta chains share one sample of origin, sequenced in a study of shared clonotypes between healthy human individuals. CD8 cells regarded as naive lacked CD45RO, were positively chosen for CCR7, and omitted terminally differentiated effector memory CD45RA+ cells. The protocol was immunoSEQ multiplex PCR, while the TCRdb copy is restricted to in-frame clones and leaves out a portion. The sample records about 2.1 million clones, approximately 92% being singletons. The sequencing input was naive CD8+ T cells from PBMCs. These receptors were obtained from a man younger than 35 in good health. Some clones in this sample may be carry-over from other donors' samples.

The rearrangement uses TRBV10-3 and TRBJ1-2; D unclear. This CDR3 contains 14 residues. V was clipped by 4 bases and J by 4 bases, with 13 bases between them. Germline V gene sequence: CDR1 ENHRY, CDR2 SYGVKD. CDR3 in amino acids: CAISGNLGSYGYTF. CDR3 nucleotides: TGTGCCATCAGTGGTAATCTAGGCTCCTATGGCTACACCTTC.

The chain couples TRBV4-1 to TRBJ2-1; D gene uncertain. This CDR3 is built from 14 residues. Germline CDR1 reads MGHRA; CDR2 reads YSYEKL. V lost 4 bases and J 5 bases, leaving 12 bases between the germline ends. CDR3 coding DNA: TGCGCCAGCAGCCTGCCGGGTCCTAACAATGAGCAGTTCTTC. Translation: CASSLPGPNNEQFF.

The chain combines TRBV12-5 with TRBJ1-2; 8 nucleotides agree with TRBD1. The germline V gene encodes CDR1 LGHNT and CDR2 FRNRAP. V was pared by 1 base and J by 3 bases, with 7 bases of the junction left unmatched. The CDR3 runs 16 residues. CDR3: CASGLDWTGTDYGYTF. CDR3 in DNA: TGTGCTAGTGGTTTGGACTGGACAGGGACGGACTATGGCTACACCTTC.

The rearrangement links TRBV6-1 to TRBJ2-7, with 7 positions matching TRBD2. The trim removed 8 bases at V and 3 bases at J, leaving 10 bases unmatched. The CDR3 is 14 amino acids. The germline V gene has CDR1 MNHNS and CDR2 SASEGT. The CDR3 spells CASRGETSIYEQYF. The CDR3 coding sequence is TGTGCCAGCCGGGGGGAGACATCAATCTACGAGCAGTACTTC.

The V and J genes are TRBV11-2 and TRBJ1-2; D call uncertain. This CDR3 comprises 15 residues. V dropped 2 bases and J dropped 4 bases, with 14 bases sitting between them. Germline V gene data show CDR1 as SGHAT and CDR2 as FQNNGV. CDR3 region: CASSLLLAAAYGYTF. The CDR3 coding sequence is TGTGCCAGCAGCTTACTATTGGCAGCGGCCTATGGCTACACCTTC. The full variable domain, rest sourced from reference TRBV11-2 and TRBJ1-2, is EAGVAQSPRYKIIEKRQSVAFWCNPISGHATLYWYQQILGQGPKLLIQFQNNGVVDDSQLPKDRFSAERLKGVDSTLKIQPAKLEDSAVYLCASSLLLAAAYGYTFGSGTRLTVV.

The chain's CDR3 is CASGWSGGEQFF. Here the CDR3 DNA reads TGTGCTAGTGGTTGGTCGGGGGGTGAGCAGTTCTTC. The chain has TRBV12-5 and TRBJ2-1, with 7 nucleotides matching TRBD2. J was trimmed by 9 bases and V by 4 bases; bases with no gene match: 3. CDR3 size: 12 residues. Per germline, CDR1 LGHNT and CDR2 FRNRAP.

The chain combines TRBV28 with TRBJ2-7; 9 nucleotides match TRBD1. V gave up 9 bases and J gave up 3 bases; unmatched junction bases: 9. Germline loops: CDR1 MDHEN, CDR2 SYDVKM. The CDR3 runs to 14 residues. CDR3 amino acids: CASMKTGGNYEQYF. The CDR3 nucleotides are TGTGCCAGTATGAAGACAGGGGGAAACTACGAGCAGTACTTC. The full variable domain, in which reference TRBV28 and TRBJ2-7 provide the parts outside the CDR3, is DVKVTQSSRYLVKRTGEKVFLECVQDMDHENMFWYRQDPGLGLRLIYFSYDVKMKEKGDIPEGYSVSREKKERFSLILESASTNQTSMYLCASMKTGGNYEQYFGPGTRLTVT.

Comments on this clone: Additional DNA sequences in this sample encode the identical CDR3. The chain couples TRBV29-1 to TRBJ2-7; 9 nucleotides line up with TRBD2. CDR3 length: 13 residues. V lost 5 bases and J lost 1; bases outside the gene matches: 3. CDR1 SQVTM and CDR2 ANQGSEA come from the germline V gene. This CDR3 reads CSVLAGRSYEQYF. The CDR3 region has the DNA TGCAGCGTTCTAGCGGGACGGTCCTACGAGCAGTACTTC.

The chain employs TRBV4-1 and TRBJ1-1; TRBD1 matches 8 bases. The CDR3 consists of 16 residues. The germline V gene has CDR1 MGHRA and CDR2 YSYEKL. V lost 0 bases and J lost 1; bases outside the gene matches: 4. In DNA, the CDR3 is TGCGCCAGCAGCCAAGATCACGGGACAGGGAACACTGAAGCTTTCTTT. This gives the protein CASSQDHGTGNTEAFF.

This clone was seen only a few times. The CDR3 loop is CASGPLNTEAFF. The CDR3 region has the DNA TGCGCCAGCGGGCCATTAAACACTGAAGCTTTCTTT. This chain uses TRBV4-1 with TRBJ1-1, with D unresolved. The germline gives CDR1 MGHRA, CDR2 YSYEKL. V was trimmed by 8 bases and J by 2 bases, leaving 9 bases between them. This CDR3 is built from 12 residues.

This chain uses TRBV9 with TRBJ2-7; D may match TRBD1 or TRBD2 (6 bases each). The V and J ends lost 10 bases and 3 bases respectively, with 20 bases between them. Looked up from germline, CDR1 is SGDLS and CDR2 is YYNGEE. This CDR3 comprises 14 residues. As DNA, the CDR3 is TGTGCCCGGGGGCTAGCGCACCATCTCTACGAGCAGTACTTC. Amino acid sequence: CARGLAHHLYEQYF.

The CDR3 DNA follows: TGCGCCAGCAGCCAAACACAGAGCACTGAAGCTTTCTTT. Translated: CASSQTQSTEAFF. This chain joins TRBV4-1 and TRBJ1-1; D call uncertain. V lost 2 bases and J lost 4, with 8 bases in between. Germline CDR1 reads MGHRA; CDR2 reads YSYEKL. The CDR3 has 13 residues.

Regarding this clone: Other DNA sequences within the sample encode an identical CDR3. This rearrangement joins TRBV2 to TRBJ1-4; D gene uncertain. This CDR3 region has 14 residues. V was cut by 1 base and J by 3 bases, with 6 bases left in between. Looked up from germline, CDR1 is SNHLY and CDR2 is FYNNEI. CDR3: CASSEGGPNEKLFF. The CDR3 DNA sequence: TGTGCCAGCAGTGAAGGGGGTCCTAATGAAAAACTGTTTTTT. Supplemented by reference TRBV2 and TRBJ1-4, the full variable domain reads EPEVTQTPSHQVTQMGQEVILRCVPISNHLYFYWYRQILGQKVEFLVSFYNNEISEKSEIFDDQFSVERPDGSNFTLKIRSTKLEDSAMYFCASSEGGPNEKLFFGSGTQLSVL.

The rearrangement links TRBV27 to TRBJ1-2; 8 bases match TRBD1. Trimming removed 5 bases from V and 4 bases from J; junction bases left unmatched: 9. Looked up from germline, CDR1 is MNHEY and CDR2 is SMNVEV (reference sequence). The CDR3 length is 15 residues. The CDR3 region has the DNA TGTGCCAGCAGTAAGACAGGGGAACCCTTCTATGGCTACACCTTC. Translating it yields CASSKTGEPFYGYTF.

A word on this clone: This specimen includes other DNA sequences encoding the same CDR3. V and J are TRBV5-1 and TRBJ2-7; D not resolved. Germline CDR1 is SGHRS and CDR2 is YFSETQ. V lost 0 bases to trimming and J lost 1 base, with 5 bases between them. This CDR3 is 13 amino acids long. CDR3 in DNA: TGCGCCAGCAGCTTGGTAGGGTCCTACGAGCAGTACTTC. This translates into CASSLVGSYEQYF. Combining the CDR3 with reference TRBV5-1 and TRBJ2-7 gives the whole variable domain KAGVTQTPRYLIKTRGQQVTLSCSPISGHRSVSWYQQTPGQGLQFLFEYFSETQRNKGNFPGRFSGRQFSNSRSEMNVSTLELGDSALYLCASSLVGSYEQYFGPGTRLTVT.

This clone has just one count. V and J are TRBV11-2 and TRBJ1-1; tentatively, D is TRBD1 (6 bases). Trimming took 4 bases from V and 5 from J, leaving 26 bases between them. Germline CDR1 reads SGHAT; CDR2 reads FQNNGV. The CDR3 has 18 amino acids. CDR3 loop: CASSSTIAFRGIWTEAFF. The CDR3 DNA follows: TGTGCCAGCAGCTCCACGATAGCGTTCAGGGGTATATGGACTGAAGCTTTCTTT.

The chain is built from TRBV5-1 and TRBJ1-1; weak D call: TRBD1 (6 bases). With 1 base removed from V and 2 bases from J, the gap between germline ends came to 21 bases. The CDR3 totals 18 residues. Germline assignment: CDR1 SGHRS and CDR2 YFSETQ. The CDR3 loop is CASSLPPHRVDRNTEAFF. The CDR3 DNA follows: TGCGCCAGCAGCTTGCCCCCCCACAGGGTTGATCGTAACACTGAAGCTTTCTTT.

The chain has TRBV28 and TRBJ2-1, with 11 bases matching TRBD2. V trimming: 6 bases; J trimming: 4 bases; junction bases outside the gene matches: 5. The germline gives CDR1 MDHEN, CDR2 SYDVKM. The CDR3 consists of 15 residues. Here the CDR3 DNA reads TGTGCCAGCAGCTCAATAGCGGGAGGGTACAATGAGCAGTTCTTC. The encoded protein is CASSSIAGGYNEQFF.

The rearrangement joins TRBV28 to TRBJ2-4; the D is unclear. Between the trimmed V and J ends, which lost 5 bases and 5 bases, there was a span of 7 bases. In germline, CDR1 is MDHEN, CDR2 SYDVKM. The CDR3 length is 12 residues. The CDR3 is CASSGSENIQYF. Written as DNA, the CDR3 is TGTGCCAGCAGTGGATCGGAAAACATTCAGTACTTC. Full variable domain (remainder filled in from reference TRBV28 and TRBJ2-4): DVKVTQSSRYLVKRTGEKVFLECVQDMDHENMFWYRQDPGLGLRLIYFSYDVKMKEKGDIPEGYSVSREKKERFSLILESASTNQTSMYLCASSGSENIQYFGAGTRLSVL.

V gene TRBV7-9 combines with J gene TRBJ2-7; the D is unclear. CDR3 length: 12 residues. Germline lookup yields CDR1 SEHNR and CDR2 FQNEAQ (reference sequence). V lost 1 base to trimming and J lost 12 bases, with 13 bases between them. CDR3 bases: TGTGCCAGCAGCTTAGGGTGGAATCCGCCGTACTTC. Translated, it gives CASSLGWNPPYF.

Details on this clone: This sample includes further DNA sequences coding for the same CDR3. The chain links TRBV11-2 to TRBJ2-7, with D tentatively TRBD2 (6 bases). The CDR3 spans 14 residues. V shed 3 bases and J shed 0 bases, with 9 bases lying between them. Germline-derived CDR1 and CDR2 are SGHAT and FQNNGV. The CDR3 region is CASSLVSGSYEQYF. CDR3 nucleotide sequence: TGTGCCAGCAGCTTGGTTAGCGGCTCCTACGAGCAGTACTTC.